This T cell receptor (beta chain) came from a study of blood T cell repertoires in COVID-19. Assay: immunoSEQ multiplex PCR; the TCRdb copy retains only in-frame clones and omits some. Of 25,000 to 30,000 clones listed, more than 70% are singletons. The CDR3 length is 14 residues. Germline trimming cut 4 bases from V and 9 bases from J; bases unmatched to any gene: 8. The germline V gene encodes CDR1 SGHVS and CDR2 FNYEAQ. The sample was peripheral blood. This receptor was obtained from a boy aged 2 to 10 with active or convalescent COVID-19. The rearrangement links TRBV7-6 to TRBJ1-5; 8 nucleotides agree with TRBD1. The CDR3 region is CASSSGQGFPPQHF. The CDR3 DNA reads TGTGCCAGCAGCTCCGGACAGGGTTTTCCGCCCCAGCATTTT.